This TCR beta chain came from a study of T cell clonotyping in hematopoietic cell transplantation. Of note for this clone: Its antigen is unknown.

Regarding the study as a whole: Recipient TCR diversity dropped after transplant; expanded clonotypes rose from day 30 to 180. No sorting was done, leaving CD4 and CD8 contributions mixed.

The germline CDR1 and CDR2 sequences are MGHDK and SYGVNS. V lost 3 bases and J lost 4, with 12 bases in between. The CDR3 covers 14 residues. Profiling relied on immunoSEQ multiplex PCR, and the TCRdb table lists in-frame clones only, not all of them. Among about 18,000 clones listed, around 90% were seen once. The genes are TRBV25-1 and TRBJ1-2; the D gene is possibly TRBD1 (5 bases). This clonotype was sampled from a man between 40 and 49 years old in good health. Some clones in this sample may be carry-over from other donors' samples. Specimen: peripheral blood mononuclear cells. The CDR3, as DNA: TGTGCCAGCAGTGATCTCGGTCAGGGCTATGGCTACACCTTC. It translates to CASSDLGQGYGYTF.